This TCR beta chain was profiled in a study of molecular identifiers for immune sequencing clone quantification. On the study more broadly: Four of five splits of RNA from roughly 20,000 or 100,000 naive CD8 cells were sequenced in replicates.

Sorting recovered naive CD8 T cells on a CD8+CD4-CCR7+CD45RA+ profile. Listed TCR primers and previously described methods were used for bulk TCR libraries. TCRdb reanalysed the PCR reads using MiXCR and keeps one entry per CDR3 protein. The sample lists roughly 100,000 distinct CDR3 sequences; around 37% were seen once. This clonotype occurred a few times. V gave up 0 bases and J gave up 0 bases; unmatched junction bases: 3. This CDR3 has 15 amino acids. CDR1 DFQATT and CDR2 SNEGSKA come from the germline V gene (reference sequence). The chain couples TRBV20-1 to TRBJ2-7; 9 bases align to TRBD2. Sequenced material: naive CD8+ T cells from blood, with Jurkat cell RNA spiked in. Documented subset: FACS-sorted CD8+CD4-CCR7+CD45RA+ naive T cells. The receptor was isolated from a human donor in good health. Some libraries in this study had Jurkat cell RNA spiked in. The CDR3, as DNA: TGCAGTGCTAGAGAATTAGCGGGAGACTCCTACGAGCAGTACTTC. Its translation: CSARELAGDSYEQYF.